This is a list of T cell receptor beta chains from one sample in a study of OX40 agonist ivuxolimab in advanced cancers. Sequencing used immunoSEQ multiplex PCR; TCRdb keeps in-frame clones, though not all of them. The sample includes tens of thousands of clones, around nine tenths of them seen just once. The specimen comprised CD4+ or CD8+ T cells sorted from blood, sampled in a trial of the OX40 agonist ivuxolimab. The source of these receptors is an adult with an advanced solid tumor such as melanoma, head and neck, liver or kidney cancer. Both conserved end residues are part of each CDR3. The D gene is left open where the match is weak. The listing skips clone size in some rows; elsewhere it reads once, few, many or a size class.

d_gene,abundance,v_gene,j_gene,CDR3nt,CDR3aa
TRBD1,-,TRBV7-2,TRBJ2-7,TGTGCCAGCAGCCGTACAGGGGGGTGGGACGAGCAGTACTTC,CASSRTGGWDEQYF
TRBD2,-,TRBV18,TRBJ2-1,TGTGCCAGCTCACCACTCGGACTAGCGGGGCCTTACAATGAGCAGTTCTTC,CASSPLGLAGPYNEQFF
TRBD1,-,TRBV19,TRBJ1-3,TGTGCCAGTAGTATGGGGGACAGCTCTGGAAACACCATATATTTT,CASSMGDSSGNTIYF
-,-,TRBV18,TRBJ2-7,TGTGCCAGCTCACCAACGGAGGGGGCCATCTACGAGCAGTACTTC,CASSPTEGAIYEQYF
TRBD1,-,TRBV9,TRBJ1-2,TGTGCCAGCAGCCCCCTGGCTGGGACAGATTCCGGCTACACCTTC,CASSPLAGTDSGYTF
-,-,TRBV7-2,TRBJ1-1,TGTGCCAGCAGCCTCACCTTGGTGAACACTGAAGCTTTCTTT,CASSLTLVNTEAFF
-,-,TRBV7-3,TRBJ2-4,TGTGCCAGCAGCTTAACTGGGGGCATTCAGTACTTC,CASSLTGGIQYF
TRBD1,-,TRBV2,TRBJ2-7,TGTGCCAGCATGCCACGACAGGGGGCCTACGAGCAGTACTTC,CASMPRQGAYEQYF
TRBD2,once,TRBV7-2,TRBJ2-5,TGTGCCAGCAGCTTAGCGGGGAATAGCGGGGAGACCCAGTACTTC,CASSLAGNSGETQYF
TRBD1,-,TRBV11-2,TRBJ1-6,TGTGCCAGCAGCTTAGGGGGGACAGGGAATAATTCACCCCTCCACTTT,CASSLGGTGNNSPLHF
-,-,TRBV2,TRBJ1-5,TGTGCCAGCAGTGAAGCGGAAGGGCCCTCTCAGCCCCAGCATTTT,CASSEAEGPSQPQHF
-,-,TRBV9,TRBJ2-5,TGTGCCAGCAGCGTATTGGGGGTGGCGGGGAGGTGGGAGACCCAGTACTTC,CASSVLGVAGRWETQYF
-,few,TRBV5-4,TRBJ1-1,TGTGCCGGGTCCGGCCCTCAGGACACTGAAGCTTTCTTT,CAGSGPQDTEAFF
-,-,TRBV5-4,TRBJ2-1,TGTGCCAGCAGCTGGGGTGAAAGGGGTGAGCAGTTCTTC,CASSWGERGEQFF